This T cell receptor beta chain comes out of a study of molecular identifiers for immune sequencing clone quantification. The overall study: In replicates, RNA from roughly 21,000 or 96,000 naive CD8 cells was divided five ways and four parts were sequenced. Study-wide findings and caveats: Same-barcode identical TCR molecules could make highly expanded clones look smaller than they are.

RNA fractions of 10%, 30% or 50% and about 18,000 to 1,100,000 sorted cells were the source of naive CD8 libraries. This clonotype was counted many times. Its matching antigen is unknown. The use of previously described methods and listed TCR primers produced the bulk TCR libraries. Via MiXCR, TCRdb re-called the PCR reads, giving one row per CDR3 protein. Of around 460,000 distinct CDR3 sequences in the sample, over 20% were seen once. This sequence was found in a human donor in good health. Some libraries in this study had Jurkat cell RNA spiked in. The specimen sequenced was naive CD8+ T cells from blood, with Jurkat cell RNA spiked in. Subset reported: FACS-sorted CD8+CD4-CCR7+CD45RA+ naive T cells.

The CDR3 here is CASSPSKGVTEAFF. The DNA for the CDR3 is TGCGCCAGCAGCCCCTCGAAGGGGGTCACTGAAGCTTTCTTT. The chain has TRBV4-1 and TRBJ1-1, with D possibly matching TRBD1 (6 bases). Germline assignment: CDR1 MGHRA and CDR2 YSYEKL. V lost 4 bases to trimming and J lost 4 bases, with 13 bases between them. The CDR3 has 14 residues.